This T cell receptor beta chain was identified during a study of STAT5B mutations in CD4+ large granular lymphocyte leukemia. Overall study context: Healthy donors showed HLA-associated enrichment of the CDR3 'QG' motif.

This was a survey-level run. Per the study methods: Lowest detectable productive clonotype frequency was 2.59 x 10-5. The protocol was immunoSEQ multiplex PCR, while the TCRdb copy is restricted to in-frame clones and leaves out a portion. The D gene and trimming were derived from the DNA, and the V and J assignments and clone size from that table. The table records about 22,000 clones, more than 75% of them present only once. CDR1 LNHDA and CDR2 SQIVND come from the germline V gene (reference sequence). V was trimmed by 5 bases and J by 0 bases, leaving 11 bases between them. The CDR3 has 14 amino acids. This clone was found a few times.

The rearrangement uses TRBV19 and TRBJ2-7, with a weak D call TRBD2 (5 bases). Specimen: CD4+ T cells from blood buffy coats. This clonotype was obtained from a human donor in good health. The DNA of the CDR3 is TGTGCCAGTAGTCAGTCACTAGTCTCCTACGAGCAGTACTTC. Translating it yields CASSQSLVSYEQYF.